This T cell receptor (beta chain) originates from a study of shared clonotypes between healthy human individuals (dated by TCRdb to 2018 to 2021). Some background on the complete study: Two women and a few men aged 18 to 49 years were included in the cohort. For each donor, three plates each were used for CD4 naive and CD4 memory, two plates were used for CD8 naive, and one plate was used for CD8 memory. The study deeply sequenced blood TCR repertoires of about 5 healthy adults to estimate repertoire size and the extent of clonotype sharing between individuals. To increase sequencing depth and limit assay-specific biases, different laboratories used diverse techniques to prepare libraries and sequence TCR repertoires. Between about 0.9 and 10 billion PBMCs per donor were obtained by leukapheresis.

Trimming removed 0 bases from V and 3 bases from J; the gene matches leave 4 bases unexplained. The CDR3 runs 16 residues from the cysteine to the phenylalanine. Only the CDR3 part of the read is kept: 48 bases, read in frame from the first base. Based on the germline V gene, the CDR1 and CDR2 sequences are ENHRY and SYGVKD. Donors were healthy HIV-negative adults with no recently reported acute infections or vaccinations. Only Caucasian adults living in Nashville, Tennessee, USA were represented among the donors. CD4+ T cells were enriched by magnetic negative selection, after which naive cells were positively selected on CD45RA and the negative fraction was taken as the memory subset. Blood was collected by leukapheresis, and PBMCs were isolated by Ficoll-Histopaque density gradient centrifugation and then cryopreserved in liquid nitrogen vapor phase. Analytical flow cytometry was used to check the purity and quantity of each magnetically sorted T cell population. From each sorted fraction, genomic DNA was isolated and quantified by UV absorbance on a Nanodrop 2000c.

As regards this clone: This receptor's antigen is unknown. No per-base quality is available; no much larger clone lies one base away.

What the authors observed across the whole study: Estimated clonotype richness was generally larger for naive than for memory subsets. Based on pairwise subsampling, the degree of clonotype sharing among donors was expected to be affected by sequencing depth. Sampling was restricted to blood, and TCR repertoires in tissues likely differ from the TCR repertoires found in blood. When a handful of donors were compared, the shared fraction of clonotypes was around 5.1% for naive CD4, less than 4% for naive CD8, about 2.5% for memory CD4, and less than 0.5% for memory CD8. Rarefaction of sorted-subset datasets indicated incomplete sequencing despite the large sequencing depth. The genetic and exposure-history diversity represented was limited by the small number of donors. Compared with non-shared clonotypes, the clonotypes found in all four sorted-subset donors had higher generation probabilities.

TCR CDR3 regions were amplified from genomic DNA by multiplex PCR using the deep immunoSEQ assay. Genomic DNA extracted from each cell subset was distributed evenly over all wells of several immunoSEQ 96-well plates, and each plate served as one replicate. For sorted subsets, about 200 ng genomic DNA, equal to 30,000 to 35,000 T cell genomes, was loaded into each replicate PCR. The purified libraries were quantified using a Qubit 3.0 fluorometer, sized with a Bioanalyzer 2100, and then quantified again using the KAPA Library Quantification kit. Each immunoSEQ 96-well plate was sequenced on its own single-read 150-cycle Illumina NextSeq 550 flow cell. Per the source publication's procedure: Because the immunoSEQ output held only junctional sequences and lacked quality scores, the filtering could not match the filtering applied to full-length reads. Sequences were annotated with PyIR, a Python wrapper for IgBLAST v1.9, using IMGT germline references to assign V/J genes and CDR3. Any read was removed if the V/J assignment was weak (E-value above 1e-6), the CDR3 was missing, or the read contained stop codons, out-of-frame junctions, or ambiguous translated residues. V3J clonotypes were defined as sequences sharing the same inferred V gene, J gene, and CDR3 amino acid sequence. Percentage overlap between repertoires was computed as shared unique clonotypes divided by the size of the smaller repertoire. Repertoire richness was assessed with RTK rarefaction, the Chao1 estimator, and Recon v2.1 estimates of unobserved clonotypes. For all TCRbeta clonotypes obtained by the gDNA method from four donors, generation probabilities were computed with OLGA. TCRdb retrieved this table from immuneACCESS and kept in-frame rearrangements only. Not all clones are present; in checked studies, unresolved V genes account for under half, and no reason is known for the remainder. V and J calls and clone size are given by that table; D and trimming were obtained from the DNA. Within this sample are around 1.5 million clones, with roughly 98% of them counted one time only. The ten largest make up roughly 0.45% of the sample.

This sequence originates from a man aged 30 to 45 in good health. The sequencing sample was made of naive CD4+ T cells sorted from blood. The intended sense of this specimen's cell subset or site label: CD45RA+ positively selected. The chain was built from TRBV10-3 and TRBJ2-7; a stretch of 11 junction bases matches TRBD1. CDR3 sequence: CAISESIGTGGYEQYF. The DNA sequence is given as TGTGCCATCAGTGAGTCGATAGGGACAGGGGGCTACGAGCAGTACTTC.